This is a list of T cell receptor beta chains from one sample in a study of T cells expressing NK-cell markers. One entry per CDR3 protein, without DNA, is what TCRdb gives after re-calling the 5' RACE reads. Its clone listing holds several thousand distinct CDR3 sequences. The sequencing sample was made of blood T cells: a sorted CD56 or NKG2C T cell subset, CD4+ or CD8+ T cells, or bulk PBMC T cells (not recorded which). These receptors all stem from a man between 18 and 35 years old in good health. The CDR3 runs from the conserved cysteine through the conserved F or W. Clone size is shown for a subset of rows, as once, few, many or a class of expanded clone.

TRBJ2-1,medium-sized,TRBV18,CASSPILVAASSYNEQFF
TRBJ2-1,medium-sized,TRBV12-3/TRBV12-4,CASSLRLGVTREQFF
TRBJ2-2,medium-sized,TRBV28,CASRGRDGFVLAGELFF
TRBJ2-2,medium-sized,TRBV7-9,CASSLIWTTVGELFF
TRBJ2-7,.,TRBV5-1,CASSLAWTGGWVAGGSSYEQYF
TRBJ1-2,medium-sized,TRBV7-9,CASSLLAPSDYGYTF
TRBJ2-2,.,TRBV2,CASSRDTRGTGELFF
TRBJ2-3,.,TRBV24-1,CATSDPLAGGRGTDTQYF
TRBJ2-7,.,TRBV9,CASSVDLNEQYF
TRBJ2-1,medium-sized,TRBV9,CASSVDHGLRDEQFF
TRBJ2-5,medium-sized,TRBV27,CASSLSFQGTQYF
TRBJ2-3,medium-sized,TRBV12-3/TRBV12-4,CASSLQLGGSADTQYF
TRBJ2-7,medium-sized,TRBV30,CAWGVRDRRSYEQYF
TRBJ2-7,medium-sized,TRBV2,CASTLPGQAKEQYF
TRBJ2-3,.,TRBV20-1,CSARDSGGEWSDTQYF
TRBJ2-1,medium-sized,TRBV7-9,CASSLGTYNEQFF
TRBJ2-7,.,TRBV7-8,CASSSRGQGWYEQYF
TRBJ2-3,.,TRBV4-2,CASSQGPAGSDTQYF
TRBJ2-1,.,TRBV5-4,CASSFRSGRSYNEQFF
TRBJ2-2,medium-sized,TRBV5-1,CASSWNTGELFF
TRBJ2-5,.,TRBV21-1,CASSHRGQMSQETQYF
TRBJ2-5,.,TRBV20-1,CSAREAVAVQETQYF
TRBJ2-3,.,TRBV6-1,CASGRQGEVYTQYF
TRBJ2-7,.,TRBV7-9,CASSSRTSSYEQYF
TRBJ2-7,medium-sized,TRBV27,CASSLLTGYEQYF
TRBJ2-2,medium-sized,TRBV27,CASSLSQGKGELFF
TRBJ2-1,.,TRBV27,CASRGLAGVLNEQFF
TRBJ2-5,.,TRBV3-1,CASSPSRPSIETQYF
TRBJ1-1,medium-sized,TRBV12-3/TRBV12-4,CASSFADPHVMNTEAFF
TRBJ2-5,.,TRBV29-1,CSVELGQGGETQYF
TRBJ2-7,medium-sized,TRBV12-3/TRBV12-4,CASTLVPGEQYF
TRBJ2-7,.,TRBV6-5,CASSLYGTGASSYEQYF
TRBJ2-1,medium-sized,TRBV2,CASKPSGSYNEQFF
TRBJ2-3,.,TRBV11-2,CASSSPPYGLAGVITDTQYF
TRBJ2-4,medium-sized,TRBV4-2,CASSQASSIQYF
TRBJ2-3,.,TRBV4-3,CASSQDISDTDTQYF
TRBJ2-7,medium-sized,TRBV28,CASSLRGQIYEQYF
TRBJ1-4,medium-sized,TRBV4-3,CASSQDWTTAIEKLFF
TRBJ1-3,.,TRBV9,CASSVPPQAGRSSIYF
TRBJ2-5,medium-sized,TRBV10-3,CAIAATKETQYF